These T cell receptor beta chains were read from a single sample in a study of T cell responses to AZD1222 COVID-19 vaccine. Clones were sequenced by immunoSEQ multiplex PCR, and TCRdb holds only the in-frame ones, with some missing. The sample includes around 180,000 clones, 80% to 95% seen only once; the top ten take less than 11%. Source: peripheral blood, taken on day 0 of AZD1222 vaccination. Receptor source: an adult in good health. Both conserved end residues are part of each CDR3. Each record gives: J gene, clone size, D gene, V gene, CDR3 DNA, CDR3 protein. A D gene is named only where the DNA matches it firmly. Size is stated for part of the rows, as once, few or many counts, or as a class when the clone is expanded.

TRBJ1-2 once . TRBV11-2 TGTGCCAGCAGCCAGCCAGGGAGGCCGAACTATGGCTACACCTTC CASSQPGRPNYGYTF
TRBJ1-2 . TRBD1 TRBV24-1 TGTGCCACCAGTGATCCGGACAGGGAGTATGGCTACACCTTC CATSDPDREYGYTF
TRBJ1-2 . . TRBV20-1 TGCAGTGCTAGTTCGGGCAGCAACTATGGCTACACCTTC CSASSGSNYGYTF
TRBJ2-3 . TRBD2 TRBV9 TGTGCCAGCAGCGCTAGCGGAGCGGACACAGATACGCAGTATTTT CASSASGADTDTQYF
TRBJ2-6 . . TRBV7-9 TGTGCCAGCAGCTTCCCTGCGGGCTCTGGGGCCAACGTCCTGACTTTC CASSFPAGSGANVLTF
TRBJ1-3 . . TRBV9 TGTGCCAGCAAAGGAGTCTCTGGAAACACCATATATTTT CASKGVSGNTIYF
TRBJ2-3 once . TRBV27 TGTGCCAGCAGCTTGACAGGTTTCAGGGTTGGAGATACGCAGTATTTT CASSLTGFRVGDTQYF
TRBJ2-7 . TRBD2 TRBV5-1 TGCGCCAGCAGCTGGACCGGGACTACCTTCGAGCAGTACTTC CASSWTGTTFEQYF
TRBJ1-3 . TRBD1 TRBV7-2 TGTGCCAGCAGCCCCGAGGGGGCCAGAAACACCATATATTTT CASSPEGARNTIYF
TRBJ1-1 . . TRBV19 TGTGCCAGTAGTATAGTTGGAGGGAACACTGAAGCTTTCTTT CASSIVGGNTEAFF
TRBJ1-1 once . TRBV13 TGTGCCAGCAGAAGGAACACTGAAGCTTTCTTT CASRRNTEAFF
TRBJ1-4 . TRBD1 TRBV28 TGTGCCAGCAGTTACTCCGGGACAGGGTCTGAAAAACTGTTTTTT CASSYSGTGSEKLFF
TRBJ1-2 . . TRBV5-1 TGCGCCAGCAGCTTGGATCCCCAGTCCCTTCGATATGGCTACACCTTC CASSLDPQSLRYGYTF
TRBJ1-2 . . TRBV16 TGTGCCAGCAGCCAATCTGGGAGGGGATATAATGGCTACACCTTC CASSQSGRGYNGYTF
TRBJ2-4 . . TRBV6-1 TGTGCCAGCAGTGACGGGTTAGCCAAAAACATTCAGTACTTC CASSDGLAKNIQYF
TRBJ1-3 . . TRBV7-9 TGTGCCAGCAGCCCTCGAGGGGTGGGCTCTGGAAACACCATATATTTT CASSPRGVGSGNTIYF
TRBJ1-2 . . TRBV28 TGTGCCAGCAGTCAGGGACGCTATGGCTACACCTTC CASSQGRYGYTF
TRBJ1-2 . . TRBV24-1 TGTGCCACCAGTGATGCGGGGGGGAACTATGGCTACACCTTC CATSDAGGNYGYTF
TRBJ1-6 . . TRBV9 TGTGCCAGCAGCGTAGGGGCTGGGGGGAATTCACCCCTCCACTTT CASSVGAGGNSPLHF
TRBJ1-2 . . TRBV28 TGTGCCAGCAGTTTGTTGGGGGGCTATGGCTACACCTTC CASSLLGGYGYTF
TRBJ1-2 . TRBD1 TRBV6-1 TGTGCCAGCAGTGAAAAGACAGGGAATCGAGGCTACACCTTC CASSEKTGNRGYTF
TRBJ1-1 . . TRBV11-2 TGTGCCAGCAGCTTAGATCTTTTGGTCTATGAAGCTTTCTTT CASSLDLLVYEAFF